The sample holds many counts of the clone carrying this T cell receptor beta chain. Its specificity is unknown. This entry comes from a study of human T cells and chemical hapten exposure. Study-wide results and caveats: Counts of expanded TCRs (at PT1) showed a positive correlation with patch test score. Compared to controls, expanded TCRs made significantly more large clusters of similar CDR3s.

TCRdb ran MiXCR on the RACE reads and lists one entry per CDR3 protein. Of about 68,000 distinct CDR3 sequences listed, 9.5% to 12% are singletons. Time point indicated: pre-sensitization, week 0. Described treatment: therapeutic diphenylcyclopropenone sensitization with weekly scalp DPC. Blood sampling preceded each patch test application. This clonotype was sampled from a woman in her fifties or sixties with alopecia areata. Some clones in this sample may be carry-over from other donors' samples. Sequences were derived from whole blood, sampled in connection with sensitization to the hapten diphenylcyclopropenone (DPC).

Here the CDR3 DNA reads TGTGCCATCAGTGACCTAACAGGGGTCTCTCTGTCCAATGAGCAGTTCTTC. Amino acids: CAISDLTGVSLSNEQFF. The V gene is TRBV10-3, the J gene TRBJ2-1, with 7 bases identical to TRBD1. There are 17 residues in the CDR3. The V segment lost 3 bases and the J segment 6 bases; nucleotides outside the gene matches: 14. Per germline, CDR1 ENHRY and CDR2 SYGVKD.